This TCR beta chain originates from a study of cytomegalovirus exposure and HLA in healthy donors. PCR amplification relied on 60 Vbeta primers (plus 13 Jbeta primers). Some clones are missing from TCRdb's copy, which holds only in-frame ones; the method was immunoSEQ multiplex PCR. The repertoire holds fewer than 200,000 clones, with 75% to 85% as singletons. Material: PBMCs. The receptor was isolated from a woman aged 25 to 39 in good health and CMV-seropositive.

CDR3 coding DNA: TGTGCCATCAGCGATCCTGGACAGGGGGGAGGAAACACCATATATTTT. It encodes CAISDPGQGGGNTIYF. V and J are TRBV10-3 and TRBJ1-3; 10 nucleotides align to TRBD1. Germline V CDR1 and CDR2: ENHRY, SYGVKD. V trimming: 6 bases; J trimming: 4 bases; junction bases outside the gene matches: 9. The CDR3 covers 16 residues.